Presented here are 5 T cell receptor beta chains from one specimen sequenced in a study of human T cells and chemical hapten exposure. Time point denoted: pre-sensitization, week 0. Treatment meaning: therapeutic diphenylcyclopropenone sensitization with weekly scalp DPC. TCRdb ran MiXCR on the RACE reads and lists one entry per CDR3 protein. The sample contains roughly 260,000 distinct CDR3 sequences, 7.5% to 10% of which appear only once. The sequences come from whole blood, collected in connection with sensitization to the hapten diphenylcyclopropenone (DPC). The receptors stem from a woman aged 40 to 50 with alopecia areata. Some clones in this sample may be carry-over from other donors' samples.

The V and J genes are TRBV7-2 and TRBJ1-6; 7 nucleotides line up with TRBD1. Germline CDR1 and CDR2: SGHTA and FQGNSA. Trimming at V came to 6 bases and at J to 9 bases, leaving 14 bases not matched to a gene. The CDR3 covers 16 residues. CDR3 sequence (DNA): TGTGCCAGCAGAACATCCGGGACAGCCAGACGTTCACCCCTCCACTTT. Protein: CASRTSGTARRSPLHF.

This clonotype was observed a few times. The chain is built from TRBV2 and TRBJ2-7, with 10 bases that match TRBD2. V was clipped by 2 bases and J by 6 bases; unmatched bases: 7. Germline assignment: CDR1 SNHLY and CDR2 FYNNEI. CDR3 length: 15 residues. CDR3 residues: CASSELGLAGAEQYF. In nucleotides, the CDR3 is TGTGCCAGCAGTGAATTGGGCCTAGCGGGAGCCGAGCAGTACTTC.

The rearrangement links TRBV7-8 to TRBJ2-7; TRBD2 is a possible D gene (5 bases). Germline CDR1 SGHVS, CDR2 FQNEAQ. Trimming removed 4 bases from V and 6 bases from J, with 19 bases in between. This CDR3 region has 15 residues. The DNA of the CDR3 is TGTGCCAGCAGCTCCCCTACGCCCGCCCTAGCCGAGCAGTACTTC. It specifies CASSSPTPALAEQYF.

This clonotype turned up a few times. The chain combines TRBV4-3 with TRBJ2-2; perhaps TRBD1 as D (5 bases). Germline lookup yields CDR1 LGHNA and CDR2 YSLEER. Trimming cost V 1 base and J 4 bases, with 13 bases left between them. The CDR3 is 16 residues long. This CDR3 is CASSQASAGRTGELFF. CDR3 coding DNA: TGCGCCAGCAGCCAAGCATCGGCAGGGCGCACCGGGGAGCTGTTTTTT.

The chain joins TRBV28 to TRBJ2-7; D remains ambiguous. V was trimmed by 5 bases and J by 6 bases, leaving 14 bases between them. Germline loops: CDR1 MDHEN, CDR2 SYDVKM. The CDR3 covers 13 residues. The CDR3 spells CASSHLLRGEQYF. DNA for the CDR3: TGTGCCAGCAGTCACCTCCTCCGCGGCGAGCAGTACTTC.